This T cell receptor beta chain was captured in a study of monozygotic twins with cystic fibrosis. General observations from the study: The repertoire was suggested to be naive-dominated, clonality median roughly 0.0089. Age, concordance and disease severity did not associate with shared CDR3 numbers. Co-twins had the most similar V usage for 13 of 16 pairs, J for 8. Monozygotic CF twin pairs shared significantly more nucleotide-identical clonotypes than unrelated CF individuals did.

TCRdb keeps only in-frame clones here, not all; method: immunoSEQ multiplex PCR. This table holds about 36,000 clones, 90% to 95% found once. This CDR3 has 13 amino acids. The V end was cut by 3 bases, the J end by 7 bases, with 13 bases between. Per germline, CDR1 SGDLS and CDR2 YYNGEE. Note on this clone: Its target is unknown.

The chain recombines TRBV9 with TRBJ1-2; D ambiguous. Specimen: blood. This clonotype was sampled from a boy aged 2 to 10 with cystic fibrosis. The chain's CDR3 is CASSDRRFGGYTF. CDR3 nucleotide sequence: TGTGCCAGCAGCGATAGGAGGTTTGGTGGCTACACCTTC.